The following is a TCR beta chain sequence with its context. Its antigen is still unknown. No base qualities exist here, and no much larger clone lies one base off it. The donors were healthy, HIV-negative adults who had no recently reported acute infections or vaccinations. Every donor was a Caucasian adult residing in Nashville, Tennessee, USA. Magnetic negative selection was used to enrich CD4+ T cells, after which naive cells were positively selected on CD45RA and the negative fraction became the memory subset. Blood was collected by leukapheresis, and PBMCs were isolated by Ficoll-Histopaque density gradient centrifugation and then cryopreserved in liquid nitrogen vapor phase. Analytical flow cytometry was used to check the purity and quantity of every magnetically sorted T cell population. Genomic DNA was isolated from every sorted fraction and measured by UV absorbance on a Nanodrop 2000c.

CDR1 and CDR2 are read off the germline V gene as SGHRS and YFSETQ. V ends up 2 bases short and J 4 bases short, with an unmatched junction base count of 8. The CDR3 covers 15 residues, taking in both the cysteine and the phenylalanine. Solely the CDR3 DNA is kept, with 45 bases framed from the first base. This specimen belongs to a study of shared clonotypes between healthy human individuals (TCRdb year 2020). With regard to the full study: The cohort included three men and a couple of women between 18 and 49 years of age. For each donor, CD4 naive and CD4 memory were each run on three plates, CD8 naive on two plates, and CD8 memory on one plate. The study deeply sequenced blood TCR repertoires of about five healthy adults to estimate repertoire size and the extent of clonotype sharing between individuals. Libraries were prepared and TCR repertoires were sequenced by different laboratories using diverse techniques, in order to increase sequencing depth and limit assay-specific biases. Each donor's leukapheresis produced roughly between about 0.8 and 8.9 billion PBMCs. General study outcomes and caveats: Because the study included a small number of donors, the genetic and exposure-history diversity represented was limited. Even with the large sequencing depth, rarefaction of the sorted-subset datasets indicated that sequencing was incomplete. When four donors were compared, the shared fraction of clonotypes was 5% to 6.5% for naive CD4, around 4% for naive CD8, more than 2% for memory CD4, and 0.35% to 0.4% for memory CD8. Sampling was limited to blood, and TCR repertoires in tissue likely differ from TCR repertoires in blood. Naive subsets generally had larger estimated clonotype richness than memory subsets. Pairwise subsampling indicated that sequencing depth was expected to affect the degree of clonotype sharing among donors. Clonotypes shared by all four sorted-subset donors showed higher generation probabilities than non-shared clonotypes.

Using the deep immunoSEQ assay, TCR CDR3 regions were amplified from genomic DNA by multiplex PCR. Extracted genomic DNA from each cell subset was spread evenly across all wells of several immunoSEQ 96-well plates, with each plate serving as a replicate. Each replicate PCR for sorted subsets received around 210 ng genomic DNA, equal to about 30,000 T cell genomes. Purified libraries were quantified with a Qubit 3.0 fluorometer, sized on a Bioanalyzer 2100, and re-quantified with the KAPA Library Quantification kit. A separate single-read 150-cycle Illumina NextSeq 550 flow cell was used to sequence each immunoSEQ 96-well plate. Processing in the source paper ran as follows. Because the immunoSEQ output held only junctional sequences and lacked quality scores, the filtering could not match the filtering applied to full-length reads. To assign V/J genes and CDR3, sequences were annotated using PyIR, a Python wrapper for IgBLAST v1.9, with IMGT germline references. Reads with weak V/J assignments (E-value above 1e-6), missing CDR3, stop codons, out-of-frame junctions, or ambiguous translated residues were removed. A V3J clonotype was defined by an identical inferred V gene, J gene, and CDR3 amino acid sequence. The percentage overlap between two repertoires was calculated by dividing the number of shared unique clonotypes by the size of the smaller repertoire. Richness of each repertoire was evaluated using RTK rarefaction, the Chao1 estimator, and Recon v2.1 estimates of unobserved clonotypes. For all TCRbeta clonotypes obtained by the gDNA method from a few donors, generation probabilities were computed with OLGA. This is the immuneACCESS table as TCRdb keeps it, with only in-frame sequences that have V and J called. A part of the clones is gone; compared with another copy, unresolved V genes explain less than half, and the rest is unexplained. Clone size and V and J calls were adopted from that table, with D and trimming inferred from the DNA. For this sample the table gives around 1,000,000 clones, of which roughly 80% were detected only once. In total, the top ten clones hold about 0.89% of the sample.

The sequencing input was memory CD4+ T cells from PBMCs. This specimen's cell subset or site label, interpreted: CD45RA-negative fraction. This receptor was identified in a man between 18 and 29 years old in good health. Some clones in this sample may be carry-over from other donors' samples. Recombination connected TRBV5-1 to TRBJ2-5; 7 junctional bases match TRBD1. For the CDR3, the sequence is CASSFSPTGRETQYF. The bases read TGCGCCAGCAGCTTCAGCCCGACAGGGCGAGAGACCCAGTACTTC.